This T cell receptor (beta chain) was obtained from a study of blood T cell repertoires in COVID-19. Turning to the study itself: Acute and convalescent COVID-19 specimens originated in the United States, Italy and Spain. PBMCs, B-cell-depleted T cells, or T cells provided the cDNA or gDNA that made up the material.

This clone was seen only once. Original processing methods: From reference gene primer amplification, estimates of nucleated cell counts were derived. The protocol was immunoSEQ multiplex PCR, while the TCRdb copy is restricted to in-frame clones and leaves out a portion. V, J and clone size are those of that table, while D and trimming were read from the DNA. The sample includes about 81,000 clones, 90% to 95% seen only once; the top ten take around 4.2%. J lost 4 bases, V lost 6 bases, and 7 bases had no gene match. The CDR3 extends over 14 amino acids. Per the germline V gene, CDR1 is MNHEY and CDR2 is SVGAGI.

The chain combines TRBV6-5 with TRBJ1-2, with 8 positions matching TRBD1. This TCR derives from a human donor with active COVID-19. The donor label of this sample is uncertain. The sample taken for sequencing was peripheral blood. The CDR3 DNA reads as TGTGCCAGCAGGACCGGGACAGGACTCTATGGCTACACCTTC. Residues: CASRTGTGLYGYTF.